The 25 T cell receptor beta chains given below trace back to one sample, sequenced in a study of chemoradiotherapy in HPV16-positive cancers. TCRdb's table, derived via immunoSEQ multiplex PCR, lists solely in-frame clones and lacks some. This table has 50,000 to 55,000 clones, under 95% appearing once. Sequences were derived from blood, sampled from a patient who underwent chemoradiotherapy. The receptor source for this set is a human donor with HPV-associated anogenital cancer.

In its sample, this clone ranks as large (0.1 to 1%). The rearrangement links TRBV15 to TRBJ1-1, with D perhaps matching TRBD1 (6 bases). V shed 3 bases and J shed 0 bases, with 14 bases lying between them. There are 16 residues in the CDR3. Germline values: CDR1 LNHNV, CDR2 YYDKDF (reference sequence). CDR3: CATSRDSSILNTEAFF. DNA of the CDR3: TGTGCCACCAGCAGGGACAGCTCCATACTGAACACTGAAGCTTTCTTT.

The chain combines TRBV27 with TRBJ2-1; 13 bases are a match to TRBD2. With V trimmed by 6 bases and J by 9 bases, 5 bases remained unmatched. CDR3 size: 14 residues. Per the germline V gene, CDR1 is MNHEY and CDR2 is SMNVEV (reference sequence). The CDR3 nucleotides are TGTGCCAGCAGACGACTAGCGGGGGGTGCTGAGCAGTTCTTC. It encodes CASRRLAGGAEQFF.

The V gene is TRBV5-4, the J gene TRBJ2-7; maybe TRBD2 (5 bases). In germline, CDR1 is SGHNT, CDR2 YYREEE (reference sequence). This CDR3 has 11 residues. Between the trimmed V and J ends, which lost 4 bases and 9 bases, there was a span of 11 bases. Here the CDR3 reads CASSEGAWQYF. The CDR3 region has the DNA TGTGCCAGCAGCGAGGGCGCCTGGCAGTACTTC. Combining the CDR3 with reference TRBV5-4 and TRBJ2-7 gives the whole variable domain ETGVTQSPTHLIKTRGQQVTLRCSSQSGHNTVSWYQQALGQGPQFIFQYYREEENGRGNFPPRFSGLQFPNYSSELNVNALELDDSALYLCASSEGAWQYFGPGTRLTVT.

This clone counts as medium-sized. The rearrangement uses TRBV13 and TRBJ1-5; D gene ambiguous. The CDR3 is made up of 15 amino acids. The germline V and J ends were trimmed by 3 bases and 1 base, with 10 bases remaining between them. Germline CDR1 reads PRHDT; CDR2 reads FYEKMQ (reference sequence). In DNA, the CDR3 is TGTGCCAGCAGCTTGAGGGTAGGGAGCAATCAGCCCCAGCATTTT. Translated, it gives CASSLRVGSNQPQHF.

The V and J genes are TRBV27 and TRBJ2-7; tentatively, D is TRBD2 (6 bases). Germline CDR1 MNHEY, CDR2 SMNVEV (reference sequence). The CDR3 spans 14 residues. Trimming pared 6 bases from V and 3 bases from J, leaving 15 bases between. The CDR3 is CASSSWGEHYEQYF. The CDR3 nucleotides read TGTGCCAGCAGCTCATGGGGGGAGCACTACGAGCAGTACTTC.

The gene calls are TRBV5-1 and TRBJ2-7; D gene uncertain. Trimming left V 4 bases short and J 6 bases short, with 14 bases between. Germline assignment: CDR1 SGHRS and CDR2 YFSETQ. The CDR3 sequence is 13 residues long. Here the CDR3 DNA reads TGCGCCAGCAGCAACCCCCTCGGCGGCGAGCAGTACTTC. Translated: CASSNPLGGEQYF.

The V call is TRBV7-2, the J call TRBJ2-5, with a tentative D call TRBD2 (5 bases). The J call may be wrong; the DNA end is better matched by TRBJ2-7. Germline CDR1 SGHTA, CDR2 FQGNSA. The CDR3 runs to 16 residues. This CDR3 reads CASSPEGAFGSYEQYF. The CDR3 nucleotides are TGTGCCAGCAGCCCCGAGGGAGCCTTCGGATCCTACGAGCAGTACTTC.

The chain uses TRBV7-9 and TRBJ2-7; TRBD1 is a possible D gene (5 bases). Germline V CDR1 and CDR2: SEHNR, FQNEAQ (reference sequence). The CDR3 consists of 16 residues. Trimming left V 1 base short and J 0 bases short, with 13 bases between. CDR3 in amino acids: CASSLGPSQGSYEQYF. The CDR3 region has the DNA TGTGCCAGCAGCTTAGGCCCTTCTCAGGGCTCCTACGAGCAGTACTTC.

This sequence joins TRBV11-3 and TRBJ2-2; a weak D match, TRBD2 (6 bases). V shed 4 bases and J shed 3 bases, with 24 bases lying between them. CDR1 and CDR2 from the germline V gene are SGHNT and YENEEA. The CDR3 has 19 amino acids. The CDR3 DNA follows: TGTGCCAGCAGCTCCTCCCAAGCTACTAGGGGACTTCACACCGGGGAGCTGTTTTTT. Translation: CASSSSQATRGLHTGELFF.

The chain recombines TRBV27 with TRBJ1-4; D is unclear. Trimming cost V 6 bases and J 3 bases, with 17 bases left between them. Germline loops: CDR1 MNHEY, CDR2 SMNVEV (reference sequence). The CDR3 consists of 16 residues. This CDR3 reads CASSPTLGNANEKLFF. The CDR3 DNA is TGTGCCAGCAGCCCTACCCTAGGGAATGCTAATGAAAAACTGTTTTTT.

The chain is built from TRBV19 and TRBJ2-2; D is perhaps TRBD2 (6 bases). Germline V lookup: CDR1 LNHDA, CDR2 SQIVND (reference sequence). The CDR3 spans 17 residues. The germline V and J ends were trimmed by 4 bases and 1 base, with 16 bases remaining between them. Here the CDR3 reads CASSNPSGPVNTGELFF. The CDR3 nucleotides read TGTGCCAGTAGTAACCCAAGCGGGCCCGTGAACACCGGGGAGCTGTTTTTT.

The V call is TRBV27, the J call TRBJ1-2; TRBD1 is a possible D gene (5 bases). Germline V lookup: CDR1 MNHEY, CDR2 SMNVEV (reference sequence). V was shortened by 2 bases and J by 4 bases, with 8 bases between the two germline ends. The CDR3 totals 13 residues. The CDR3, as DNA: TGTGCCAGCAGTTTAGGGGCTACCTATGGCTACACCTTC. This codes for CASSLGATYGYTF.

The chain couples TRBV9 to TRBJ2-1, with TRBD1 matching 7 bases. The CDR3 is 17 residues long. V lost 3 bases to trimming and J lost 2 bases; unmatched junction nucleotides: 11. Germline V gene sequence: CDR1 SGDLS, CDR2 YYNGEE. Written as DNA, the CDR3 is TGTGCCAGCAGCGGATCGGGTGGGGACAGAGCCTACAATGAGCAGTTCTTC. It is translated as CASSGSGGDRAYNEQFF.

This chain links TRBV9 with TRBJ1-5; TRBD1 aligns across 9 bases. This CDR3 comprises 15 residues. Germline V gene data show CDR1 as SGDLS and CDR2 as YYNGEE. V shed 4 bases and J 3 bases; nucleotides not matched to a gene: 5. CDR3 bases: TGTGCCAGCAGCCTACAGGGGGCGGTCAATCAGCCCCAGCATTTT. Its protein is CASSLQGAVNQPQHF.

The J gene is TRBJ1-4, the V gene TRBV7-2; D is unresolved. V shed 0 bases and J shed 2 bases, with 7 bases lying between them. The germline V gene encodes CDR1 SGHTA and CDR2 FQGNSA. The CDR3 is 15 residues long. In DNA, the CDR3 is TGTGCCAGCAGCTTAGCGCGAGGGACTAATGAAAAACTGTTTTTT. This codes for CASSLARGTNEKLFF. Variable domain in full (rest from reference TRBV7-2 and TRBJ1-4): GAGVSQSPSNKVTEKGKDVELRCDPISGHTALYWYRQSLGQGLEFLIYFQGNSAPDKSGLPSDRFSAERTGGSVSTLTIQRTQQEDSAVYLCASSLARGTNEKLFFGSGTQLSVL.

This sequence joins TRBV2 and TRBJ1-1; TRBD1 matches 10 bases. This CDR3 contains 14 residues. V lost 7 bases, J lost 5 bases, and 7 bases stayed unmatched. Germline V gives CDR1 SNHLY, CDR2 FYNNEI. This chain's CDR3 is CASTRQGAVTEAFF. CDR3 bases: TGTGCCAGCACCCGACAGGGGGCGGTTACTGAAGCTTTCTTT.

J is TRBJ2-7 and V is TRBV21-1; no DNA check was done on the table's D call, TRBD1. TRBV21-1 is an annotated pseudogene. CDR3 length equals 18 residues. The CDR3 region has the DNA TGTGCCAGCATCTCCTGGACCTGGGACAGGGGAGGATCCTACGAGCAGTACTTC. As protein: CASISWTWDRGGSYEQYF.

This clone was recorded a few times. V usage is TRBV5-4 and J usage is TRBJ1-2; TRBD1 agrees at 7 bases. Looked up from germline, CDR1 is SGHNT and CDR2 is YYREEE (reference sequence). The CDR3 runs to 14 residues. The V segment lost 4 bases and the J segment 2 bases; nucleotides outside the gene matches: 5. CDR3 in amino acids: CASSQLTGNYGYTF. CDR3 nucleotide sequence: TGTGCCAGCAGCCAGCTGACAGGGAACTATGGCTACACCTTC.

The CDR3 DNA is TGTGCCAGCAGTGAAGGTAGACCTCAGCCCCAGCATTTT. It specifies CASSEGRPQPQHF. The chain has TRBV6-1 and TRBJ1-5, with D unresolved. CDR1 and CDR2 from the germline V gene are MNHNS and SASEGT. Trimming took 1 base from V and 6 from J, leaving 7 bases between them. The CDR3 has 13 residues.

On this clone itself: Distinct nucleotide sequences in the sample also encode this CDR3. V usage is TRBV5-4 and J usage is TRBJ1-1; D unclear. The V end lost 1 base, the J end lost 1 base, and 5 bases lay between the germline ends. This CDR3 contains 13 residues. Germline values: CDR1 SGHNT, CDR2 YYREEE (reference sequence). CDR3 in DNA: TGTGCCAGCAGCTTGATCCGGAACACTGAAGCTTTCTTT. It translates to CASSLIRNTEAFF.

The chain links TRBV25-1 to TRBJ2-7; D perhaps matches TRBD2 (6 bases). The germline V gene encodes CDR1 MGHDK and CDR2 SYGVNS. The CDR3 length is 13 residues. The V and J ends lost 7 bases and 2 bases respectively, with 12 bases between them. The DNA for the CDR3 is TGTGCCAGCACCCCGGGGGTAACCTACGAGCAGTACTTC. This encodes CASTPGVTYEQYF.

The rearrangement joins TRBV6-5 to TRBJ1-5; D gene unclear. The CDR3 spans 14 residues. Trimming removed 4 bases at V and 3 bases at J, with 10 bases between. Germline V CDR1 and CDR2: MNHEY, SVGAGI. The CDR3 spells CASSSSHPNQPQHF. CDR3 coding DNA: TGTGCCAGCAGTTCCTCCCATCCCAATCAGCCCCAGCATTTT.

The rearrangement links TRBV6-5 to TRBJ2-3, with D unclear. Trimming removed 0 bases at V and 5 bases at J, with 15 bases between. Germline V lookup: CDR1 MNHEY, CDR2 SVGAGI. The CDR3 has 16 amino acids. CDR3 nucleotide sequence: TGTGCCAGCAGTTACTCGAGTCGTATGGGATTAGATACGCAGTATTTT. This encodes CASSYSSRMGLDTQYF.

J is TRBJ1-2 and V is TRBV6-5, with TRBD1 as a possible D gene (5 bases). Trimming cost V 5 bases and J 3 bases, with 10 bases left between them. This CDR3 contains 13 residues. The germline gives CDR1 MNHEY, CDR2 SVGAGI. The CDR3 sequence is CASSNRMDYGYTF. The DNA of the CDR3 is TGTGCCAGCAGTAACAGGATGGACTATGGCTACACCTTC.

This chain connects TRBV9 to TRBJ1-1, with D possibly TRBD1 on 6 matching bases. This CDR3 comprises 16 residues. V lost 1 base, J lost 0 bases, and 13 bases lay in between. CDR1 is SGDLS, CDR2 YYNGEE, per germline. The CDR3 region is CASSVLTGPMNTEAFF. In nucleotides, the CDR3 is TGTGCCAGCAGCGTATTAACAGGGCCTATGAACACTGAAGCTTTCTTT.